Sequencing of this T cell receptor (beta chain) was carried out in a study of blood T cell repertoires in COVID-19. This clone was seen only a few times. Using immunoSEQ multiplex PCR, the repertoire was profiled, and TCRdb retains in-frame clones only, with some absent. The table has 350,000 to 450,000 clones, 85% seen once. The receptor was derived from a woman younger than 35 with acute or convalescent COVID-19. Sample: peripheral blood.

The CDR3 loop is CASGPGQGFSGANVLTF. The CDR3 nucleotides are TGTGCTAGTGGTCCGGGACAGGGGTTCTCTGGGGCCAACGTCCTGACTTTC. The rearrangement links TRBV12-5 to TRBJ2-6; 10 bases agree with TRBD1. CDR3 length: 17 residues. J gave up 0 bases and V 5 bases, and 4 bases lay outside the gene matches. Germline loops: CDR1 LGHNT, CDR2 FRNRAP.